These T cell receptor beta chains were read from a single sample in a study of T cells after yellow fever vaccination. Each CDR3 protein gets one entry after TCRdb re-called the 5' RACE reads with MiXCR. The sample consists of 610,000 or so distinct CDR3 sequences, more than 9% of them appearing once. The sample here was PBMCs, taken on the day of the yellow fever booster vaccination. These receptors came from a man aged 25-40 years who received the YFV17D yellow fever vaccine. Both conserved end residues are part of each CDR3. D genes are given only for firm matches. Clone size is shown for a subset of rows, as once, few, many or a class of expanded clone.

>TRBV5-1|-|TRBD2|TRBJ2-1
CASRPGTTEYNEQFF
TGCGCCAGCAGGCCCGGGACTACCGAATACAATGAGCAGTTCTTC
>TRBV28|-|-|TRBJ2-5
CAGHNHATWWETQYF
TGTGCCGGCCATAATCACGCGACCTGGTGGGAGACCCAGTACTTC
>TRBV25-1|-|-|TRBJ2-4
CASSEYTRAKNIQYF
TGTGCCAGCAGTGAATATACTCGAGCCAAAAACATTCAGTACTTC
>TRBV18|-|-|TRBJ1-5
CASSPGLQDQPQHF
TGTGCCAGCTCACCAGGTCTGCAGGATCAGCCCCAGCATTTT
>TRBV12-3/TRBV12-4|-|TRBD1|TRBJ2-2
CASSSRPGQILGELFF
TGTGCCAGCAGTTCAAGACCGGGACAGATATTGGGGGAGCTGTTTTTT
>TRBV20-1|few|TRBD2|TRBJ2-3
CSARDLTSGRASDTQYF
TGCAGTGCTAGAGATCTGACTAGCGGGAGGGCGTCAGATACGCAGTATTTT
>TRBV4-3|few|-|TRBJ1-1
CASSQVYRAGTEAFF
TGCGCCAGCAGCCAAGTATACAGGGCGGGTACTGAAGCTTTCTTT
>TRBV10-2|-|-|TRBJ2-1
CASSVSFVGVGNEQFF
TGCGCCAGCAGTGTTTCCTTTGTTGGAGTGGGAAATGAGCAGTTCTTC
>TRBV27|few|TRBD1|TRBJ2-5
CASSSTQGQETQYF
TGTGCCAGCAGTTCAACACAGGGGCAAGAGACCCAGTACTTC
>TRBV21-1|-|-|TRBJ2-7
CASTRRGREYEQYF
TGTGCCAGCACCCGCCGCGGGAGGGAGTACGAGCAGTACTTC
>TRBV25-1|-|TRBD2|TRBJ2-1
CASSEGSGTSGNDEQFF
TGTGCCAGCAGTGAGGGCTCCGGGACTAGCGGGAACGATGAGCAGTTCTTC
>TRBV7-6|many|-|TRBJ2-7
CASSRSGPYEQYF
TGTGCCAGCAGCCGCAGCGGACCCTACGAGCAGTACTTC
>TRBV5-4|many|-|TRBJ2-7
CASSLEGSSAYEQYF
TGTGCCAGCAGCTTGGAAGGCAGCTCCGCCTACGAGCAGTACTTC
>TRBV14|few|-|TRBJ2-5
CASSQDPAGETQYF
TGTGCCAGCAGCCAAGATCCGGCGGGGGAGACCCAGTACTTC
>TRBV18|few|TRBD2|TRBJ2-7
CASSPLREGSYEQYF
TGTGCCAGCTCACCACTGCGGGAGGGATCCTACGAGCAGTACTTC
>TRBV18|few|-|TRBJ2-1
CASSPPSGTSEQFF
TGTGCCAGCTCACCACCATCTGGGACAAGTGAGCAGTTCTTC
>TRBV20-1|-|-|TRBJ1-1
CSAYQGIKAFF
TGCAGTGCTTATCAGGGAATCAAAGCTTTCTTT
>TRBV7-2|-|-|TRBJ2-7
CASSAEWGAYEQYF
TGTGCCAGCAGCGCTGAGTGGGGGGCGTACGAGCAGTACTTC
>TRBV14|-|-|TRBJ2-1
CASSRSNYNEQFF
TGTGCCAGCAGCCGCTCTAACTACAATGAGCAGTTCTTC
>TRBV5-5|-|TRBD1|TRBJ2-2
CASSSRQGPSSWELFF
TGTGCCAGCAGCTCACGACAGGGACCGAGCTCGTGGGAGCTGTTTTTT
>TRBV6-2/TRBV6-3|-|TRBD1|TRBJ2-7
CASGGTGWYEQYF
TGTGCCAGCGGGGGGACAGGGTGGTACGAGCAGTACTTC
>TRBV6-2/TRBV6-3|few|TRBD1|TRBJ2-7
CASRIDRGLTYEQYF
TGTGCCAGCAGAATCGACAGGGGGCTAACCTACGAGCAGTACTTC
>TRBV20-1|few|-|TRBJ1-2
CSARISWFYGYTF
TGCAGTGCTAGAATCTCGTGGTTCTATGGCTACACCTTC
>TRBV6-1|-|-|TRBJ1-2
CASRPDSVYYGYTF
TGTGCCAGCAGACCAGACAGTGTCTACTATGGCTACACCTTC
>TRBV12-3/TRBV12-4|many|TRBD2|TRBJ2-4
CASSPGLAVAKNIQYF
TGTGCCAGCAGTCCCGGACTAGCGGTAGCCAAAAACATTCAGTACTTC
>TRBV4-3|-|TRBD2|TRBJ2-2
CASSYGLAGFANTGELFF
TGCGCCAGCAGCTACGGGCTAGCGGGATTTGCGAACACCGGGGAGCTGTTTTTT
>TRBV14|-|-|TRBJ2-1
CASSQKVRGPGVYNEQFF
TGTGCCAGCAGCCAGAAGGTCCGGGGACCGGGGGTCTACAATGAGCAGTTCTTC
>TRBV19|-|TRBD1|TRBJ2-3
CASSAPGTGGFTDTQYF
TGTGCCAGTAGTGCGCCCGGGACAGGGGGTTTCACAGATACGCAGTATTTT
>TRBV20-1|-|TRBD2|TRBJ2-1
CSARDKGLAGMNEQFF
TGCAGTGCTAGAGATAAAGGACTAGCGGGCATGAATGAGCAGTTCTTC